Listed below are T cell receptor beta chains from one sample, sequenced in a study of CD8+CD57+ T cells in acquired aplastic anemia. TCRdb reanalysed the reads using MiXCR and keeps one entry per CDR3 protein. The sample consists of around 130,000 distinct CDR3 sequences, about 50% of them appearing once. Sample: sorted CD4+, CD8+, or CD8+CD57+ T cells (not recorded which) from PBMCs. These receptors were obtained from a human donor with aplastic anemia. CDR3s leave out the opening cysteine and the closing phenylalanine or tryptophan.

j_call: TRBJ2-1; v_call: TRBV7-6; cdr3_aa: ASSTANNEQF
j_call: TRBJ2-1; v_call: TRBV20-1; cdr3_aa: SASELADYNEQL
j_call: TRBJ1-1; v_call: TRBV29-1; cdr3_aa: SVVIGTEAF
j_call: TRBJ1-2; v_call: TRBV6-1; cdr3_aa: ASSEDRVGYGYT
j_call: TRBJ1-2; v_call: TRBV29-1; cdr3_aa: SVDEGAGGYT
j_call: TRBJ1-2; v_call: TRBV25-1; cdr3_aa: ASNHNYGYT
j_call: TRBJ1-3; v_call: TRBV7-3; cdr3_aa: ASSLNTIY
j_call: TRBJ2-2; v_call: TRBV19; cdr3_aa: ASSIDGGGTGELF
j_call: TRBJ2-7; v_call: TRBV9; cdr3_aa: ASSAGANSYEQY
j_call: TRBJ2-5; v_call: TRBV19; cdr3_aa: ASSRTLSLDRVETQY
j_call: TRBJ2-1; v_call: TRBV15; cdr3_aa: ATSRVPSSMLNEQF
j_call: TRBJ2-7; v_call: TRBV4-1; cdr3_aa: ASSQDHWDRGQYEQY
j_call: TRBJ1-5; v_call: TRBV2; cdr3_aa: ASNRDGNQPQH
j_call: TRBJ2-7; v_call: TRBV5-8; cdr3_aa: ASSLDKYEQY
j_call: TRBJ2-1; v_call: TRBV29-1; cdr3_aa: SVTLTGFNEQF
j_call: TRBJ2-1; v_call: TRBV7-9; cdr3_aa: ASSRGVNYNEQF
j_call: TRBJ1-6; v_call: TRBV15; cdr3_aa: ATSRQGLNSPLH
j_call: TRBJ2-7; v_call: TRBV7-2; cdr3_aa: ASSQGSGIREQY
j_call: TRBJ2-1; v_call: TRBV10-3; cdr3_aa: AISTVGSPYNEQF
j_call: TRBJ1-6; v_call: TRBV2; cdr3_aa: ASRDTLSPLH
j_call: TRBJ1-1; v_call: TRBV5-1; cdr3_aa: ASSLRQMNTEAF
j_call: TRBJ1-4; v_call: TRBV2; cdr3_aa: ASSDGAQATNEKLF
j_call: TRBJ2-7; v_call: TRBV27; cdr3_aa: ASSWGQGAREQY